The present entry profiles one TCR beta chain with its context. This clone's antigen is unknown. The sample originates from a study of cytomegalovirus exposure and HLA in healthy donors (dated by TCRdb to about 2017). Background for the entire study: In an earlier analysis of approximately 640 of the donors, about 270 Gb of sequence data and 117 million unique TCR beta sequences from about 179 million T cells were reported. About 300 gigabases of sequencing data and roughly 90 million unique TCR sequences were included in an early release covering 500 to 750 HLA-typed donors. The genetic ancestry cluster associated with self-reported Caucasian donors included over 65% of the approximately 400 genotyped donors. The study aimed to test whether cataloging public T cell receptors could reveal signatures of past pathogen exposure. Using immunosequencing, the study profiled T cell repertoires from 666 subjects and related those repertoires to cytomegalovirus serostatus. Besides the first cohort of roughly 700 subjects, a separate validation cohort made up of 120 different subjects was used. To predict cytomegalovirus infection status, the study brought together high-throughput TCR immunosequencing, statistical association of individual TCRs with disease status, and machine learning. A later analysis re-examined previously published TCR beta repertoires from hundreds of donors and added high-resolution HLA genotyping to investigate patterns of TCR occurrence. Rather than using new phenotypic data, the later analysis identified candidate immune exposures from TCR beta sequences and from how often those sequences occurred across donors. An earlier analysis of around 580 of the donors used high-throughput TCR beta sequencing to judge whether each TCR beta V gene segment behaved as functional or pseudogenic. Donor age, sex, ethnicity and CMV serostatus were collected together with the repertoire data. Genome-wide SNP genotypes for about 60% of the 666 donors were used in a later genetic analysis, which treated that subset as a discovery cohort. Every repertoire in the discovery cohort had been generated on one and the same sequencing platform. HLA typing included class I and class II loci at four-digit resolution. Typing coverage differed by locus: A, B, C, DRB1 and DQB1 were typed in about 620-630 donors, DQA1 in about 510, DPA1 in 600 to 610, and DPB1 in around 490. Roughly 5 DR-DQ haplotypes were handled as single units for association and clustering, since linkage in the cohort was strong. Among some 400 genotyped donors of the cohort, an average of roughly 230,000 unique TCR beta nucleotide sequences was sequenced per donor, of which approximately 18% were non-productive.

The cohort comprised hundreds of healthy bone marrow donors. At the time of sampling, all cohort members were nominally healthy, though unrecorded immune exposures were likely present. The donor was CMV seropositive and was included in the group of some 290 seropositive cohort members. A peripheral blood sample was collected from each donor, and TCR beta sequencing was performed on peripheral blood mononuclear cells. Genomic DNA extraction from the blood cell samples was performed with the Qiagen DNeasy Blood Extraction Kit. What the research found in general, with its limitations: When HLA alleles, especially DR and DQ, strongly co-occurred, attributing TCR associations to individual alleles was difficult. Cytomegalovirus status was reported to be diagnosed by the classifier with high specificity and sensitivity in both the original and validation cohorts. A further reported finding was that TCR beta sequences accurately predicted the HLA-A and HLA-B alleles for most subjects in the first cohort. In the study, 150 to 200 TCR beta chains were listed as associated with cytomegalovirus. Because HLA typing was unavailable for some donors at each locus, only the typed subset was used in association tests. Specific HLA alleles were associated with 15,000 to 20,000 TCR beta sequences at a false discovery rate of 0.05 in a later analysis. In an earlier analysis of under 600 of the donors, most TCR beta V segments were observed in productive rearrangements about 87% or about 30% of the time, broadly matching IMGT annotations. The presence/absence analyses assumed that sequencing depth was roughly uniform across donors, and that assumption may not be true. In a later analysis, TCR association rates were found to vary across HLA loci, with the most associated TCRs seen for DRB1 alleles and the fewest for HLA-C alleles. It was suggested by the authors that the approach could potentially be generalized to other disease states and immunological phenotypes. Linkage disequilibrium might explain the correlated functional status among segregating V segments, but an unknown experimental factor could not be ruled out. In a later genetic analysis, a missense DCLRE1C variant was associated with V-gene and J-gene trimming of TCR beta chains, and the association was replicated in an independent cohort. Most TCR sequences were observed very rarely across donors, whereas some public TCRs were present in many individuals. Compared with the approximately 670-donor mean, donors in an Asian-associated ancestry cluster had fewer N-insertions in productive TCRs, according to a later genetic analysis. Immune exposure information for the cohort was limited to CMV serostatus. In a later analysis, several top co-occurrence clusters were reported to appear linked to parvovirus B19, influenza, CMV and Epstein-Barr virus. Only TCR beta chains were sequenced in this cohort, and the absence of alpha or paired-chain data limited detectable features. Compared with equally common non-associated chains, HLA-associated TCR beta chains in a later analysis were more clonally expanded and had lower generation probabilities. A cluster of highly shared sequence variants was judged likely to be a technical artifact of the sequencing pipeline. A later analysis found that most CMV-associated TCR beta chains appeared HLA-restricted, with HLA associations seemingly driven largely by CMV exposure. Because counts were too low, roughly 18 rarely observed V segments, including chromosome 9 orphons, were left out of the earlier analysis of 587 of the donors. The 87-base-pair reads could not distinguish some IMGT-functional V segments, including TRBV6-2 and TRBV6-3, so those segments were excluded. A few of the identified cytomegalovirus-associated TCR beta chains were confirmed in vitro to be specific for cytomegalovirus antigens.

The protocol used for the library was the immunoSEQ multiplex PCR assay. A mixture of 60 forward primers for TCR Vbeta segments and 13 reverse primers for TCR Jbeta segments was used in the multiplex PCR. A multiplex PCR assay on genomic DNA amplified the CDR3 region of rearranged TCR beta genes. The amplified TCR beta libraries were sequenced on the Illumina HiSeq System as 87-base-pair reads. In the source study's methods: A later analysis tallied around 80 million unique TCR beta chains across the 700 or so repertoires, and approximately 11 million of those chains were shared by two or more donors. Raw reads were error-corrected and collapsed into unique sequences with a nearest-neighbor algorithm that merged closely related sequences to remove PCR and sequencing errors. V, D and J gene segments were assigned by aligning CDR3 sequences to IMGT reference sequences. Each retained sequence needed at least a six-nucleotide match to both a V gene segment and a J gene segment. Rearrangements were called productive when the CDR3 lacked stop codons and stayed in frame with V and J; all others were non-productive. Following IMGT convention, CDR3 was defined as the stretch from the second conserved V-encoded cysteine to the conserved J-encoded phenylalanine. In an earlier analysis of more than 550 of the donors, sequences lacking an unambiguous match to a single V gene segment were excluded. An earlier analysis of 587 of the donors called V segments functional above 56.7% productive rearrangements and segregating when the between-donor standard deviation exceeded 5%. To diagnose cytomegalovirus status from the catalog of TCR beta chain sequences, a statistical classification framework was built. A later analysis assigned V and J genes by comparing TCR nucleotide sequences with IMGT/GENE-DB human TR gene sequences. The TCRdist pipeline was used in a later analysis to assign CDR3 sequences and most-parsimonious VDJ recombination scenarios. In a later analysis, each TCR beta chain was defined by its CDR3 amino acid sequence together with its V-gene family, and reads without a unique V-gene family were excluded. A later analysis removed over 500 highly shared, low-generation-probability nucleotide sequences to deal with suspected cross-contamination and a sequencing artifact. In a later analysis, a clonal expansion index for each public chain was calculated from normalized within-repertoire ranks of inferred template counts. In a later analysis, generation probabilities were computed using a VDJ recombination model fitted to out-of-frame rearrangements, and the results were checked against IGoR. In a later analysis, TCR-TCR, TCR-HLA and TCR-CMV co-occurrence was scored with hypergeometric tests, and a repertoire-size bias correction was applied to TCR pairs. A later analysis estimated false discovery rates by permuting HLA or CMV assignments 20 times. In a later analysis, co-occurring TCRs were grouped with DBSCAN, and TCRdist sequence similarity was added when clustering was performed within HLA-allele-positive subsets. For co-occurrence clustering, repertoires with fewer than 30,000 or more than 120,000 public chains were excluded, along with about five repertoires with anomalous nucleotide sharing. Drawn from immuneACCESS, this table holds only the in-frame rearrangements with V and J called that TCRdb kept. Clones are partly lost; checked studies trace under half to an unresolved V gene and leave the rest unexplained. The V and J calls and clone size come from that table; D and trimming were worked out from the DNA. The sample table records tens of thousands of clones. In total, the top ten clones hold more than 10% of the sample.

Deletion took 2 bases off V and 6 bases off J, with a span of 11 bases between the germline ends. CDR1 SGHNT and CDR2 YYREEE were looked up in the germline V gene (reference sequence). The CDR3, cysteine through phenylalanine, is 13 amino acids long. The DNA shown is the 39-base CDR3, in frame from base 1. The sequencing input was PBMCs. The chain is made from TRBV5-4 and TRBJ2-5; no D segment can be confidently identified. The sequence was collected from a woman in her thirties in good health and CMV-seropositive. The bases are TGTGCCAGCAGCTTACCATCTACTCAGACCCAGTACTTC. It translates to CASSLPSTQTQYF.